This T cell receptor beta chain was identified in a study of shared clonotypes between healthy human individuals. Whole-study context: The cohort had two women and three men, ages 18 to 49. Each donor's CD4 naive and CD4 memory cells filled three plates apiece, CD8 naive two, and CD8 memory one.

The germline V gene encodes CDR1 LNHDA and CDR2 SQIVND (reference sequence). This CDR3 has 14 amino acids. J gave up 4 bases and V 7 bases, and 7 bases lay outside the gene matches. Assay execution proceeded at the deep level. Repertoires were generated with immunoSEQ multiplex PCR, while TCRdb's copy carries only in-frame clones and drops some. The table has 900,000 to 1,200,000 clones, 70% to 80% seen once. This clone occurred once. Its target is not known. Overall study results and limits: Rarefaction exposed incomplete sorted-subset sequencing despite large depth.

Sequenced: memory CD4+ T cells from PBMCs. Stated subset: CD45RA-negative fraction. The sequence came from a man aged 18 to 30 in good health. Some clones in this sample may be carry-over from other donors' samples. V and J are TRBV19 and TRBJ2-7; 10 bases match TRBD2. CDR3 bases: TGTGCCAGTATAGGGACTAGCGTTCCGTACGAGCAGTACTTC. Protein: CASIGTSVPYEQYF. The full variable domain, with the rest looked up from reference TRBV19 and TRBJ2-7, is DGGITQSPKYLFRKEGQNVTLSCEQNLNHDAMYWYRQDPGQGLRLIYYSQIVNDFQKGDIAEGYSVSREKKESFPLTVTSAQKNPTAFYLCASIGTSVPYEQYFGPGTRLTVT.